This T cell receptor beta chain comes out of a study of blood T cells in healthy people across ages. This CDR3 spans 15 amino acids. The germline CDR1 and CDR2 sequences are SGHAT and FQNNGV. Study-wide results and caveats: Those diversity estimates obtained from one million T cells were thought to be underestimates.

Isolation yielded PBMCs, at least 7 million per sample, in every case. Remarks on this clonotype: As yet, its antigen is unknown.

Then a second PCR, running about 7 to 11 cycles, was carried out with a sample-barcoded 5' primer and a J-beta primer mix. Each sample yielded at least 3 million CDR3-containing paired-end reads. Each CDR3 protein gets one entry after TCRdb re-called the 5' RACE reads with MiXCR. This table has 790,000 or so distinct CDR3 sequences, around 50% appearing once. The clonotype originates from a man aged 35 to 55 in good health. This chain uses TRBV11-2 with TRBJ2-5; D unresolved. TRBJ2-7 matches the DNA end more closely, so the J call is doubtful. The sequenced sample consisted of blood. DNA of the CDR3: TGTGCCAGCAGCTTAGGCATCAGTTCAGGCTACGAGCAGTACTTC. Protein: CASSLGISSGYEQYF.